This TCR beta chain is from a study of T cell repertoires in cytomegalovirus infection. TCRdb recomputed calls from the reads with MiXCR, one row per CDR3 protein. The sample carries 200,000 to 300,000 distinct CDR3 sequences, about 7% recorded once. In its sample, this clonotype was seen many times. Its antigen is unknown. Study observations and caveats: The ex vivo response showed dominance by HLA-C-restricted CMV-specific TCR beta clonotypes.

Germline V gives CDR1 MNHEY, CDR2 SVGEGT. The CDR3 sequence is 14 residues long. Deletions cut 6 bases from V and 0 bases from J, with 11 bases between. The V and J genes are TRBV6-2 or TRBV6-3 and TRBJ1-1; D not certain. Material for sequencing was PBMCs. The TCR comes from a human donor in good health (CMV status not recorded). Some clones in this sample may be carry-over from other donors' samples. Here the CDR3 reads CASSLTRMNTEAFF. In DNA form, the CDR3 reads TGTGCCAGCAGCTTGACACGGATGAACACTGAAGCTTTCTTT.